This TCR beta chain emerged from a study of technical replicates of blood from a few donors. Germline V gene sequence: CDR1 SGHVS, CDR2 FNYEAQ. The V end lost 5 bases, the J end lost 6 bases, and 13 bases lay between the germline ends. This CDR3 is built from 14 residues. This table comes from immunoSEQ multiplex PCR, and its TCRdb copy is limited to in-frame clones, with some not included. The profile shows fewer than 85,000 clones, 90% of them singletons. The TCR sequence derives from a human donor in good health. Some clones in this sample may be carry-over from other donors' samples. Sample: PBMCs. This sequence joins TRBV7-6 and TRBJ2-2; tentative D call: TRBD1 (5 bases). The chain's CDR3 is CASSDQGRSGELFF. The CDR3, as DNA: TGTGCCAGCAGCGATCAGGGAAGGTCCGGGGAGCTGTTTTTT.